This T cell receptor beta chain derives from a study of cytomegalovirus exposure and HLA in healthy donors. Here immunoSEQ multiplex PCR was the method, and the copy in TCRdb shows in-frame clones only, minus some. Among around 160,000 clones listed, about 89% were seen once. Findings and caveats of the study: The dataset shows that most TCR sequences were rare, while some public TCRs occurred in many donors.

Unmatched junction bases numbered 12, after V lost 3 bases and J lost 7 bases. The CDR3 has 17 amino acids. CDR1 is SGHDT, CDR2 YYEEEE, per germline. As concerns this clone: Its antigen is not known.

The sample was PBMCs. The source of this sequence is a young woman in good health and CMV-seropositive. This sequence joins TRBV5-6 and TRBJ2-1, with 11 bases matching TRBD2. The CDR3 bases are TGTGCCAGCAGCTCCCGGCCCCTAGCGGGAGGTAAGAATGAGCAGTTCTTC. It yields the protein CASSSRPLAGGKNEQFF.